Listed below are T cell receptor beta chains from one sample, sequenced in a study of graft-versus-host responses after intestinal transplantation. Profiled with immunoSEQ multiplex PCR; TCRdb holds only in-frame clones, not every one. The sample has tens of thousands of clones; 75% to 90% are singletons. Sequenced material: ileum tissue, taken 200 to 210 days after intestinal transplant. The receptors here all came from a human patient who received an intestinal transplant, so some T cells may come from the graft donor. The CDR3 runs from the conserved cysteine through the conserved F or W. D genes are given only for firm matches. Clone size is given for some rows only: seen once, a few or many times, or a class if the clone is expanded.

size: -
D: TRBD1
J: TRBJ1-2
V: TRBV5-1
DNA: TGCGCCAGCAGCTTATTTTCAGGGGGAGAGGGGTATGGCTACACCTTC
CDR3: CASSLFSGGEGYGYTF

size: -
D: -
J: TRBJ1-3
V: TRBV4-1
DNA: TGCGCCAGCAGCCAGGAGGGGACGGTGACTGGAAACACCATATATTTT
CDR3: CASSQEGTVTGNTIYF

size: -
D: TRBD2
J: TRBJ2-1
V: TRBV11-2
DNA: TGTGCCAGCAGCTTATGGGCGACTAGCGACAACAATGAGCAGTTCTTC
CDR3: CASSLWATSDNNEQFF

size: -
D: TRBD1
J: TRBJ1-5
V: TRBV6-5
DNA: TGTGCCAGCAGTCTGTACAGGGGGGGCAATCAGCCCCAGCATTTT
CDR3: CASSLYRGGNQPQHF

size: -
D: -
J: TRBJ2-7
V: TRBV5-5
DNA: TGTGCCAGCAGCTCAGGGATCTCCTACGAGCAGTACTTC
CDR3: CASSSGISYEQYF

size: -
D: TRBD1
J: TRBJ1-6
V: TRBV19
DNA: TGTGCCAGTAGTATTTCGACAGGGTTCAATTCACCCCTCCACTTT
CDR3: CASSISTGFNSPLHF

size: -
D: -
J: TRBJ2-3
V: TRBV18
DNA: TGTGCCAGCTCACCAGACGGGGGTAATACGCAGTATTTT
CDR3: CASSPDGGNTQYF

size: -
D: TRBD2
J: TRBJ2-2
V: TRBV2
DNA: TGTGCCAACGGACTAGCGGGAGGTGGTGGCACCGGGGAGCTGTTTTTT
CDR3: CANGLAGGGGTGELFF

size: -
D: -
J: TRBJ2-7
V: TRBV6-5
DNA: TGTGCCAGCAGTTACTCGGGGGCCTACGAGCAGTACTTC
CDR3: CASSYSGAYEQYF

size: -
D: -
J: TRBJ1-5
V: TRBV5-1
DNA: TGCGCCAGCAGCAGCCTTAGGAGCTGGAACGGCAATCAGCCCCAGCATTTT
CDR3: CASSSLRSWNGNQPQHF

size: -
D: TRBD2
J: TRBJ2-1
V: TRBV29-1
DNA: TGCAGCGGCGGACTAGCGGCCTACAATGAGCAGTTCTTC
CDR3: CSGGLAAYNEQFF

size: -
D: TRBD2
J: TRBJ2-5
V: TRBV15
DNA: TGTGCCACCAGCTCCCGGACTAGGGTGGCGGAAGAGACCCAGTACTTC
CDR3: CATSSRTRVAEETQYF

size: -
D: -
J: TRBJ2-7
V: TRBV18
DNA: TGTGCCAGCTCATTCCTAGGGGTGGACGAGCAGTACTTC
CDR3: CASSFLGVDEQYF

size: -
D: -
J: TRBJ2-7
V: TRBV6-6
DNA: TGTGCCAGCAGGGCAGGGAACTACGAGCAGTACTTC
CDR3: CASRAGNYEQYF

size: -
D: -
J: TRBJ1-2
V: TRBV19
DNA: TGTGCCAGTAGTCCCGACTCCATTCTCCACTATGGCTACACCTTC
CDR3: CASSPDSILHYGYTF

size: once
D: -
J: TRBJ2-3
V: TRBV12-5
DNA: TGTGCTAGTGGTTTGTGGCCGCACACAGATACGCAGTATTTT
CDR3: CASGLWPHTDTQYF

size: -
D: TRBD2
J: TRBJ2-1
V: TRBV2
DNA: TGTGCCAGCAGTGAGGACGGGAGGAGTTTATTCGATGAGCAGTTCTTC
CDR3: CASSEDGRSLFDEQFF

size: -
D: -
J: TRBJ2-5
V: TRBV18
DNA: TGTGCCAGCTCACCCTCGGGCGGGGAGACCCAGTACTTC
CDR3: CASSPSGGETQYF

size: -
D: -
J: TRBJ2-7
V: TRBV5-1
DNA: TGCGCCAGCAGCTTGGATCCAGGGGGGTTGAACGAGCAGTACTTC
CDR3: CASSLDPGGLNEQYF

size: -
D: -
J: TRBJ2-2
V: TRBV27
DNA: TGTGCCAGCAGTTTTTGGGGGGAGGCCGGGGAGCTGTTTTTT
CDR3: CASSFWGEAGELFF

size: few
D: -
J: TRBJ2-3
V: TRBV10-3
DNA: TGTGCCATCAGTGAGGGAGGCACAGATACGCAGTATTTT
CDR3: CAISEGGTDTQYF

size: -
D: -
J: TRBJ1-2
V: TRBV14
DNA: TGTGCCAGCAGTCTGGACGGCGCCTATGGCTACACCTTC
CDR3: CASSLDGAYGYTF

size: -
D: -
J: TRBJ1-4
V: TRBV4-1
DNA: TGCGCCAGCAGCCCCAACTACGCAACTAATGAAAAACTGTTTTTT
CDR3: CASSPNYATNEKLFF

size: -
D: -
J: TRBJ2-6
V: TRBV7-7
DNA: TGTGCCAGCAGCGGATGGGCAGTGCCACAAAGTCGGGCCAACGTCCTGACTTTC
CDR3: CASSGWAVPQSRANVLTF

size: few
D: TRBD1
J: TRBJ1-5
V: TRBV19
DNA: TGTGCCAGTAGTTCGACAGGGGATAGCAATCAGCCCCAGCATTTT
CDR3: CASSSTGDSNQPQHF

size: -
D: -
J: TRBJ2-7
V: TRBV5-4
DNA: TGTGCCAGCAGCTGGGCCGGGGGCTACGAGCAGTACTTC
CDR3: CASSWAGGYEQYF

size: -
D: TRBD2
J: TRBJ2-3
V: TRBV28
DNA: TGTGCCAGCAGTTTAGGACTAGCGGGAGGTCGTGATACGCAGTATTTT
CDR3: CASSLGLAGGRDTQYF

size: -
D: TRBD1
J: TRBJ1-5
V: TRBV15
DNA: TGTGCCACCAGCGTTCTGACAGGGTTCGGTCAGCCCCAGCATTTT
CDR3: CATSVLTGFGQPQHF

size: -
D: -
J: TRBJ2-5
V: TRBV7-9
DNA: TGTGCCAGCAGCCCCCGACCCACCGAGACCCAGTACTTC
CDR3: CASSPRPTETQYF

size: -
D: TRBD1
J: TRBJ1-1
V: TRBV10-3
DNA: TGTGCCATCAGCTCGGGAGGACAGGGTGGACAGAACACTGAAGCTTTCTTT
CDR3: CAISSGGQGGQNTEAFF

size: -
D: -
J: TRBJ2-2
V: TRBV19
DNA: TGTGCCAGTACCCTTATGGCGTCGAACACCGGGGAGCTGTTTTTT
CDR3: CASTLMASNTGELFF

size: -
D: -
J: TRBJ2-7
V: TRBV9
DNA: TGTGCCAGCAGCGAGAAACTAACGCCCTACGAGCAGTACTTC
CDR3: CASSEKLTPYEQYF

size: -
D: -
J: TRBJ1-4
V: TRBV2
DNA: TGTGCCAGCAGTTATCAGACAGGCCATAATGAAAAACTGTTTTTT
CDR3: CASSYQTGHNEKLFF

size: -
D: -
J: TRBJ2-7
V: TRBV15
DNA: TGTGCCACCAGCAGAGAAGGGGCCGGCGGAGAGCAGTACTTC
CDR3: CATSREGAGGEQYF

size: once
D: -
J: TRBJ1-2
V: TRBV7-8
DNA: -
CDR3: CASSFARGSFTF

size: -
D: -
J: TRBJ2-1
V: TRBV11-3
DNA: TGTGCCAGCAGCTTTTCACATAATGAGCAGTTCTTC
CDR3: CASSFSHNEQFF

size: -
D: -
J: TRBJ1-3
V: TRBV6-6
DNA: TGTGCCAGCAGTTACGAGGGAAACACCATATATTTT
CDR3: CASSYEGNTIYF

size: few
D: -
J: TRBJ1-6
V: TRBV6-1
DNA: TGTGCCAGCAGTCGGGACCCCAGGGATTCACCCCTCCACTTT
CDR3: CASSRDPRDSPLHF

size: -
D: TRBD2
J: TRBJ2-1
V: TRBV7-9
DNA: TGTACCAGCAGCTTAGTGGGGGCGCGGACTAGCGGGATGAACAATGAGCAGTTCTTC
CDR3: CTSSLVGARTSGMNNEQFF

size: -
D: -
J: TRBJ2-5
V: TRBV2
DNA: TGTGCCAGCAGTGAAAAGTCAGTCCAAGAGACCCAGTACTTC
CDR3: CASSEKSVQETQYF

size: -
D: TRBD2
J: TRBJ2-3
V: TRBV2
DNA: TGTGCCAGCAGACGGACTAGCGGACCTAGCACAGATACGCAGTATTTT
CDR3: CASRRTSGPSTDTQYF

size: -
D: -
J: TRBJ2-1
V: TRBV4-1
DNA: TGCGCCAGCAGCCAATATCCTAGCTCGGTTGAGCAGTTCTTC
CDR3: CASSQYPSSVEQFF

size: -
D: -
J: TRBJ2-2
V: TRBV7-9
DNA: TGTGCCAGCAGCTTAAGGGGGGAGCTGTTTTTT
CDR3: CASSLRGELFF

size: -
D: TRBD1
J: TRBJ2-2
V: TRBV4-1
DNA: TGCGCCAGCAGCCAAGGGACAGGGCGCGGGGAGCTGTTTTTT
CDR3: CASSQGTGRGELFF

size: once
D: -
J: TRBJ2-5
V: TRBV5-1
DNA: TGCGCCAGCAGCCCGTGGCGGGGCACGACCCAGTACTTC
CDR3: CASSPWRGTTQYF

size: -
D: -
J: TRBJ1-4
V: TRBV2
DNA: TGTGCCAGCAGTGAACTTCCTGATGGAAAACTGTTTTTT
CDR3: CASSELPDGKLFF

size: -
D: -
J: TRBJ2-7
V: TRBV5-1
DNA: TGCGCCAGCAGCTTGATGAACGAGCAGTACTTC
CDR3: CASSLMNEQYF

size: -
D: -
J: TRBJ2-2
V: TRBV5-1
DNA: TGCGCCAGCAGCTGGGGACAAAACACCGGGGAGCTGTTTTTT
CDR3: CASSWGQNTGELFF

size: -
D: -
J: TRBJ2-1
V: TRBV6-5
DNA: TGTGCCAGCAGTACCACAGGGTCCGGTGAGCAGTTCTTC
CDR3: CASSTTGSGEQFF

size: -
D: -
J: TRBJ2-7
V: TRBV4-1
DNA: TGCGCCAGCAGCCAAGAGGCCCAGTACTCCTACGAGCAGTACTTC
CDR3: CASSQEAQYSYEQYF

size: -
D: -
J: TRBJ1-1
V: TRBV30
DNA: TGTGCCTGGAGTATGAAGGGCAACACTGAAGCTTTCTTT
CDR3: CAWSMKGNTEAFF

size: -
D: TRBD1
J: TRBJ1-2
V: TRBV6-5
DNA: TGTGCCAGCAGTGCCGACAGGGGGCGCGGCTATGGCTACACCTTC
CDR3: CASSADRGRGYGYTF